This T cell receptor (beta chain) was sequenced in a study of blood T cell repertoires in COVID-19. In the source study's methods: Reference gene primer amplification in the assay estimated nucleated cell counts. Here immunoSEQ multiplex PCR was the method, and the copy in TCRdb shows in-frame clones only, minus some. V, J and clone size were drawn from that table, and D and trimming were deduced from the DNA. The data show 45,000 to 55,000 clones, 90% seen once. The germline V gene has CDR1 SGHNT and CDR2 YENEEA. The CDR3 spans 14 residues. V was clipped by 3 bases and J by 6 bases; unmatched bases: 4.

The specimen sequenced was peripheral blood. This receptor was obtained from a woman between 40 and 55 years old with active COVID-19. The V gene is TRBV11-3, the J gene TRBJ2-2; 7 positions match TRBD1. CDR3 in DNA: TGTGCCAGCAGCTTGGTTAGGGGGCCCGGGGAGCTGTTTTTT. It is translated as CASSLVRGPGELFF.